This TCR beta chain was documented in a study of OX40 agonist ivuxolimab in advanced cancers. Study in general: Among those enrolled, mean age was about 63 years (range roughly 20 to 80) and over 70% were male.

Trimming removed 4 bases at V and 6 bases at J, with 17 bases between. CDR3 size: 14 residues. Per germline, CDR1 SGHDT and CDR2 YYEEEE. Assay used: immunoSEQ multiplex PCR; TCRdb lists only in-frame clones, some missing. Here the sample spans some 70,000 clones, 91% being singletons. The chain is built from TRBV5-6 and TRBJ2-7, with D uncertain. Sequenced here: CD4+ or CD8+ T cells sorted from blood, sampled in a trial of the OX40 agonist ivuxolimab. This receptor was obtained from an adult with an advanced solid tumor such as melanoma, head and neck, liver or kidney cancer. CDR3 in DNA: TGTGCCAGCAGCCTGCAGGACCCAATCCGCGAGCAGTACTTC. This codes for CASSLQDPIREQYF. Full variable domain (rest looked up from reference TRBV5-6 and TRBJ2-7): DAGVTQSPTHLIKTRGQQVTLRCSPKSGHDTVSWYQQALGQGPQFIFQYYEEEERQRGNFPDRFSGHQFPNYSSELNVNALLLGDSALYLCASSLQDPIREQYFGPGTRLTVT.